This entry lists 19 T cell receptor beta chains sequenced from one sample in a study of beta chain features in type 1 diabetes. The isolated RNA, all of it, was reverse transcribed, so expressed TCRB transcripts were what got sequenced. The table came from immunoSEQ multiplex PCR; TCRdb's copy has only in-frame clones and leaves some out. Of 120,000 to 150,000 clones listed, about 7.1% were seen once; the top ten hold roughly 1.5%. Sequenced material: central memory CD4+ T cells from blood. The origin of the receptors is a woman in her thirties in good health.

Here the CDR3 reads CASSRPGTASYGYTF. CDR3 bases: TGTGCCAGCAGCCGACCGGGGACAGCAAGTTATGGCTACACCTTC. The gene calls are TRBV28 and TRBJ1-2, with 7 nucleotides matching TRBD1. Germline CDR1 is MDHEN and CDR2 is SYDVKM. The CDR3 runs to 15 residues. J was trimmed by 5 bases and V by 6 bases; bases with no gene match: 12.

This clone showed up just a few times. The V gene is TRBV6-5, the J gene TRBJ1-3, with 8 bases lining up with TRBD1. Trimming took 2 bases from V and 7 from J; bases not matched to a gene: 7. This CDR3 is built from 15 residues. The germline V gene has CDR1 MNHEY and CDR2 SVGAGI. The CDR3 bases are TGTGCCAGCAGTTACCCGACAGGGGACGGTAACACCATATATTTT. It specifies CASSYPTGDGNTIYF.

V is TRBV5-1 and J is TRBJ2-5; 10 bases line up with TRBD1. Germline CDR1 SGHRS, CDR2 YFSETQ. The CDR3 runs 16 residues. J gave up 1 base and V 4 bases, and 7 bases lay outside the gene matches. Here the CDR3 reads CASSTRTGGLQETQYF. The CDR3 DNA sequence: TGCGCCAGCAGCACCAGGACAGGGGGGCTCCAAGAGACCCAGTACTTC.

The chain is built from TRBV19 and TRBJ2-1; 8 nucleotides match TRBD1. Germline CDR1 and CDR2: LNHDA and SQIVND (reference sequence). The V and J ends lost 5 bases and 4 bases, in that order; junction bases with no gene match: 4. This CDR3 is built from 14 residues. CDR3 residues: CASSRGQVYNEQFF. The CDR3 DNA is TGTGCCAGTAGTCGGGGACAGGTTTACAATGAGCAGTTCTTC.

This clone was counted only a few times. CDR3 bases: TGTGCCTGGAGTGGCGGACAGGGCTGGGGTCAGCCCCAGCATTTT. Residues: CAWSGGQGWGQPQHF. The gene calls are TRBV30 and TRBJ1-5; 8 bases align to TRBD1. Germline CDR1 and CDR2: GTSNPN and SVGIG (reference sequence). Germline trimming cut 1 base from V and 6 bases from J; bases unmatched to any gene: 8. This CDR3 spans 15 amino acids.

V is TRBV6-5 and J is TRBJ2-7; 12 nucleotides align to TRBD1. The CDR3 totals 15 residues. J was trimmed by 6 bases and V by 6 bases; bases with no gene match: 9. In germline, CDR1 is MNHEY, CDR2 SVGAGI. This CDR3 is CASRIYPGQGAEQYF. For the CDR3, the DNA is TGTGCCAGCAGAATATACCCGGGACAGGGGGCCGAGCAGTACTTC.

The gene calls are TRBV4-2 and TRBJ1-6; D may be TRBD1 (6 bases). Germline CDR1 is LGHNA and CDR2 is YNFKEQ. The CDR3 is 15 amino acids. The V end lost 4 bases, the J end lost 10 bases, and 17 bases lay between the germline ends. The CDR3 region is CASSPETGLESPLHF. CDR3 DNA: TGTGCCAGCAGCCCCGAAACAGGGTTGGAGTCACCCCTCCACTTT.

This clone has a count of ten or more. V gene TRBV4-2 combines with J gene TRBJ2-1; 10 positions agree with TRBD2. The germline gives CDR1 LGHNA, CDR2 YNFKEQ. Trimming removed 5 bases from V and 1 base from J; junction bases left unmatched: 5. The CDR3 runs 16 residues. In nucleotides, the CDR3 is TGTGCCAGCAGCACGCCAGCGGGAGGGTCCTACAATGAGCAGTTCTTC. Translating it yields CASSTPAGGSYNEQFF.

The sample holds a few counts of this clone. The rearrangement links TRBV19 to TRBJ1-3; 9 bases agree with TRBD1. The CDR3 runs to 12 residues. V shed 8 bases, J shed 9 bases, and the junction held 5 bases outside the gene matches. Per the germline V gene, CDR1 is LNHDA and CDR2 is SQIVND (reference sequence). CDR3: CASGQGRSTIYF. The CDR3 DNA reads TGTGCCAGTGGACAGGGGCGGTCCACCATATATTTT.

V gene TRBV5-4 combines with J gene TRBJ1-1; 7 bases are a match to TRBD1. CDR3 length equals 15 residues. Trimming cost V 2 bases and J 5 bases; bases outside gene matches: 9. Per the germline V gene, CDR1 is SGHNT and CDR2 is YYREEE (reference sequence). The CDR3: CASSLHKTGRTEAFF. The CDR3 bases are TGTGCCAGCAGCTTACACAAGACAGGGAGGACTGAAGCTTTCTTT.

This clone was seen more than once but under ten times. The chain links TRBV2 to TRBJ2-1, with 11 bases lining up with TRBD2. Germline V gene lookup returns CDR1 SNHLY and CDR2 FYNNEI. The CDR3 is 15 amino acids. The junction had 2 bases not matched to a gene; V was cut back by 5 bases and J by 2 bases. CDR3 amino acids: CASSLTSGTYNEQFF. The CDR3 coding sequence is TGTGCCAGCAGTTTGACTAGCGGGACCTACAATGAGCAGTTCTTC.

V usage is TRBV29-1 and J usage is TRBJ1-2; D gene unclear. Trimming shortened V by 7 bases and J by 7 bases, and 22 bases separated the two germline ends. Germline-derived CDR1 and CDR2 are SQVTM and ANQGSEA. The CDR3 sequence is 14 residues long. CDR3 protein: CSAGSGLEAGGYTF. The CDR3, as DNA: TGCAGCGCGGGTTCGGGCCTGGAGGCGGGTGGCTACACCTTC.

The J gene is TRBJ1-2, the V gene TRBV7-2; no firm D call. V lost 0 bases, J lost 0 bases, and 8 bases lay in between. The CDR3 runs to 15 residues. Germline assignment: CDR1 SGHTA and CDR2 FQGNSA. This CDR3 reads CASSLAVQSNYGYTF. The CDR3 nucleotides read TGTGCCAGCAGCTTAGCGGTTCAGTCTAACTATGGCTACACCTTC.

This clone was observed at least ten times. This chain links TRBV29-1 with TRBJ1-2; maybe TRBD1 (5 bases). V was clipped by 7 bases and J by 4 bases, with 22 bases between them. Germline V gene lookup returns CDR1 SQVTM and CDR2 ANQGSEA. CDR3 length: 15 amino acids. CDR3 amino acids: CSATSSGREGYGYTF. CDR3 nucleotides: TGCAGCGCCACAAGTTCTGGCAGGGAGGGCTATGGCTACACCTTC.

This clone occurred a few times. V is TRBV6-6 and J is TRBJ2-2; TRBD2 matches 7 bases. V trimming: 6 bases; J trimming: 3 bases; junction bases outside the gene matches: 4. Germline V gives CDR1 MNHNY, CDR2 SVGAGI (reference sequence). The CDR3 is 14 residues long. The CDR3 DNA reads as TGTGCCAGCAGAGGTCTAGCGGACACCGGGGAGCTGTTTTTT. Residues: CASRGLADTGELFF.

This clone was observed many times. The CDR3 here is CASSQESSLARYNEQFF. The CDR3 DNA reads as TGCGCCAGCAGCCAAGAATCCAGTCTAGCGAGATACAATGAGCAGTTCTTC. V and J are TRBV4-3 and TRBJ2-1, with D possibly TRBD2 on 6 matching bases. CDR1 LGHNA and CDR2 YSLEER come from the germline V gene. With 0 bases removed from V and 4 bases from J, the gap between germline ends came to 16 bases. The CDR3 is 17 residues long.

The chain recombines TRBV7-9 with TRBJ1-2, with TRBD1 as a possible D gene (5 bases). Trimming took 6 bases from V and 6 from J, leaving 17 bases between them. From germline, CDR1 is SEHNR and CDR2 FQNEAQ (reference sequence). The CDR3 has 14 amino acids. CDR3 nucleotide sequence: TGTGCCAGCAGTAACCTCGGGGGTAGCAATGGCTACACCTTC. The encoded protein is CASSNLGGSNGYTF.

This clone has at least ten counts. The rearrangement links TRBV7-2 to TRBJ2-3; no clear D. CDR1 is SGHTA, CDR2 FQGNSA, per germline. This CDR3 comprises 12 residues. The ends were cut back, 4 bases at V and 6 bases at J, with 8 bases in the middle. The CDR3 DNA is TGTGCCAGCAGCTCGACATACGATACGCAGTATTTT. Amino acids: CASSSTYDTQYF.

The chain combines TRBV12-2 with TRBJ2-7; TRBD2 reflects the table's D call only, with no check against the DNA. TRBV12-2 is shown as a pseudogene. The CDR3 length is 15 residues. In nucleotides, the CDR3 is TGTGCAAGTCTTAGCGGGATTTTGTTATCCTACGAGCAGTACTTC. As protein: CASLSGILLSYEQYF.